The 27 T cell receptor beta chains listed next were all sequenced from one sample in a study of blood T cell repertoires in COVID-19 (dated by TCRdb to the early 2020s). The library was produced with the immunoSEQ multiplex PCR assay. The source is immuneACCESS, and TCRdb retained only in-frame sequences with V and J called. Part of the clones is not carried over; for the studies checked, unresolved V genes explain less than half of this, and the remainder is unexplained. The sample yields 150,000 to 200,000 clones; roughly 80% were counted once. The biggest ten clones account for about 13% of the sample. The sequenced sample was peripheral blood. The source of these receptors is a middle-aged man who had recovered from COVID-19.

This rearrangement joins TRBV5-6 to TRBJ1-2; tentatively, D is TRBD1 (6 bases). Trimming left V 2 bases short and J 8 bases short, with 13 bases between. The CDR3 length is 13 residues. CDR1 and CDR2 from the germline V gene are SGHDT and YYEEEE. The CDR3 here is CASSFGGPRGYTF. The CDR3 region has the DNA TGTGCCAGCAGCTTCGGGGGGCCTCGGGGCTACACCTTC.

This chain links TRBV29-1 with TRBJ2-3; no firm D call. The germline V and J ends were trimmed by 7 bases and 6 bases, with 11 bases remaining between them. CDR3 length equals 11 residues. Germline CDR1 reads SQVTM; CDR2 reads ANQGSEA. The CDR3 DNA is TGCAGCGCTACACCGATCGATACGCAGTATTTT. Translated: CSATPIDTQYF.

This clone was seen a few times. This chain connects TRBV2 to TRBJ1-1; TRBD1 is a possible D gene (6 bases). Deletions cut 7 bases from V and 5 bases from J, with 17 bases between. The V gene's germline CDR1 is SNHLY and CDR2 FYNNEI. The CDR3 length is 14 residues. CDR3 in amino acids: CASKVLQGKTEAFF. The CDR3 coding sequence is TGTGCCAGCAAGGTTCTACAGGGAAAGACTGAAGCTTTCTTT.

This clone was seen a single time. The chain employs TRBV27 and TRBJ2-7; tentatively, D is TRBD1 (5 bases). The CDR3 has 13 residues. Germline V lookup: CDR1 MNHEY, CDR2 SMNVEV (reference sequence). V was pared by 4 bases and J by 3 bases, with 10 bases between. The CDR3 region has the DNA TGTGCCAGCAGTTCACCCCAGGGCTACGAGCAGTACTTC. This encodes CASSSPQGYEQYF.

This clone came up once. The chain joins TRBV27 to TRBJ1-4; D is ambiguous. The CDR3 runs 15 residues. Germline values: CDR1 MNHEY, CDR2 SMNVEV (reference sequence). Trimming cost V 1 base and J 4 bases, with 10 bases left between them. The CDR3 reads CASSLFPFSNEKLFF. The CDR3 coding sequence is TGTGCCAGCAGTTTATTCCCCTTCAGTAATGAAAAACTGTTTTTT.

V is TRBV4-3 and J is TRBJ1-4; weak D call: TRBD1 (5 bases). CDR3 length: 15 amino acids. V lost 0 bases and J 7 bases, leaving 12 bases between the germline ends. Germline V gene sequence: CDR1 LGHNA, CDR2 YSLEER. The CDR3: CASSQDAFRAEKLFF. The CDR3 DNA is TGCGCCAGCAGCCAAGACGCGTTCAGGGCTGAAAAACTGTTTTTT.

This clone was detected only once. The chain combines TRBV18 with TRBJ2-3, with 12 bases that match TRBD2. The V gene's germline CDR1 is KGHSH and CDR2 LQKENI. The CDR3 has 16 amino acids. The ends lost 5 bases at V and 2 bases at J; junction bases unmatched: 5. CDR3 coding DNA: TGTGCCAGCTCATCAGGACTAGCGGGGAACACAGATACGCAGTATTTT. It yields the protein CASSSGLAGNTDTQYF.

The chain employs TRBV27 and TRBJ1-5; possibly TRBD1 for D (6 bases). This CDR3 is 19 amino acids long. The V end was cut by 2 bases, the J end by 3 bases, with 23 bases between. Germline V gene lookup returns CDR1 MNHEY and CDR2 SMNVEV (reference sequence). CDR3 nucleotide sequence: TGTGCCAGCAGTTTAGGGGGAGGGGGGTTCCCTCGACACAATCAGCCCCAGCATTTT. Translation: CASSLGGGGFPRHNQPQHF.

As concerns this clone: A junction end diverges from the germline sequence, so it may reflect a read error. This chain connects TRBV6-5 to TRBJ2-7, with unresolved D. Germline V gene data show CDR1 as MNHEY and CDR2 as SVGAGI. The CDR3 runs 15 residues. CDR3 in amino acids: CASSYSPRLPYELYF. CDR3 coding DNA: TGTGCCAGCAGTTACTCGCCCCGACTCCCCTACGAGCTGTACTTC.

The rearrangement joins TRBV29-1 to TRBJ2-1; the D gene is possibly TRBD1 (5 bases). The CDR3 spans 11 residues. Germline loops: CDR1 SQVTM, CDR2 ANQGSEA. V shed 6 bases and J shed 9 bases, with 12 bases lying between them. The CDR3 is CSVGVVGEQFF. CDR3 nucleotides: TGCAGCGTAGGGGTCGTCGGTGAGCAGTTCTTC.

V and J are TRBV5-4 and TRBJ2-7; 8 nucleotides align to TRBD1. The CDR3 sequence is 15 residues long. V shed 0 bases, J shed 4 bases, and the junction held 6 bases outside the gene matches. From germline, CDR1 is SGHNT and CDR2 YYREEE (reference sequence). The CDR3 protein is CASSLGTQGAYEQYF. The CDR3 coding sequence is TGTGCCAGCAGCTTGGGGACGCAGGGGGCATACGAGCAGTACTTC.

CDR3 coding DNA: TGTGCCAGCAGCCAACAGGGGAGGAGCACTGAAGCTTTCTTT. Its protein is CASSQQGRSTEAFF. V usage is TRBV28 and J usage is TRBJ1-1; TRBD1 matches 7 bases. This CDR3 comprises 14 residues. CDR1 and CDR2 from the germline V gene are MDHEN and SYDVKM. Trimming took 6 bases from V and 4 from J; bases not matched to a gene: 8. Together with reference TRBV28 and TRBJ1-1, the CDR3 gives the full variable domain: DVKVTQSSRYLVKRTGEKVFLECVQDMDHENMFWYRQDPGLGLRLIYFSYDVKMKEKGDIPEGYSVSREKKERFSLILESASTNQTSMYLCASSQQGRSTEAFFGQGTRLTVV.

Worth noting for this clone: Other DNA sequences in this sample translate to the same CDR3. V usage is TRBV24-1 and J usage is TRBJ2-1; 8 bases are a match to TRBD1. Looked up from germline, CDR1 is KGHDR and CDR2 is SFDVKD. CDR3 length: 14 amino acids. V shed 9 bases, J shed 3 bases, and the junction held 6 bases outside the gene matches. The CDR3 nucleotides read TGTGCCACCTCCGGGACAGGTGGCTACAATGAGCAGTTCTTC. Amino acid sequence: CATSGTGGYNEQFF.

This clone was seen only once. CDR3 sequence (DNA): TGTGCCACCAGCAGGGGATCGGGATACGAGCAGTACTTC. Translation gives CATSRGSGYEQYF. The V call is TRBV15, the J call TRBJ2-7; possibly TRBD2 for D (5 bases). The CDR3 is made up of 13 amino acids. Germline values: CDR1 LNHNV, CDR2 YYDKDF (reference sequence). V lost 3 bases, J lost 4 bases, and 10 bases lay in between.

V usage is TRBV12-3 or TRBV12-4 and J usage is TRBJ2-1; TRBD2 matches 8 bases. This CDR3 has 13 residues. With 4 bases clipped from V and 10 bases from J, the junction kept 6 bases outside the gene matches. CDR3 protein: CASSSHAGGEQFF. CDR3 DNA: TGTGCCAGCAGTTCACATGCGGGAGGCGAGCAGTTCTTC.

CDR3 bases: TGTGCCTGGAGGAGCGACAGGGCCACTGAAGCTTTCTTT. Residues: CAWRSDRATEAFF. V and J are TRBV30 and TRBJ1-1; the match to TRBD1 covers 7 bases. CDR3 length equals 13 residues. Germline values: CDR1 GTSNPN, CDR2 SVGIG (reference sequence). The trim removed 3 bases at V and 4 bases at J, leaving 5 bases unmatched.

This clone turned up a few times. The chain uses TRBV28 and TRBJ2-3, with 8 bases that match TRBD2. Germline CDR1 and CDR2: MDHEN and SYDVKM. The CDR3 is 16 residues long. With V trimmed by 4 bases and J by 2 bases, 8 bases remained unmatched. The CDR3 here is CASSSYIAGSTDTQYF. CDR3 nucleotides: TGTGCCAGCAGTTCCTACATAGCGGGGTCCACAGATACGCAGTATTTT.

CDR3 sequence (DNA): TGTGCCACCTTAGGGACAGGGAACACTGAAGCTTTCTTT. It yields the protein CATLGTGNTEAFF. The rearrangement uses TRBV30 and TRBJ1-1; 8 nucleotides align to TRBD1. Losses at the gene ends were 8 bases for V and 1 base for J; bases not matched to a gene: 6. This CDR3 contains 13 residues. Germline lookup yields CDR1 GTSNPN and CDR2 SVGIG (reference sequence). The whole variable domain, filled in from reference TRBV30 and TRBJ1-1, reads SQTIHQWPATLVQPVGSPLSLECTVEGTSNPNLYWYRQAAGRGLQLLFYSVGIGQISSEVPQNLSASRPQDRQFILSSKKLLLSDSGFYLCATLGTGNTEAFFGQGTRLTVV.

The chain combines TRBV28 with TRBJ2-2; unclear D gene. The V and J ends lost 3 bases and 5 bases respectively, with 10 bases between them. Germline loops: CDR1 MDHEN, CDR2 SYDVKM. The CDR3 runs 14 residues. The CDR3 reads CASSFGSPTGELFF. DNA of the CDR3: TGTGCCAGCAGTTTCGGTAGCCCAACCGGGGAGCTGTTTTTT. The full variable domain, in which reference TRBV28 and TRBJ2-2 provide the parts outside the CDR3, is DVKVTQSSRYLVKRTGEKVFLECVQDMDHENMFWYRQDPGLGLRLIYFSYDVKMKEKGDIPEGYSVSREKKERFSLILESASTNQTSMYLCASSFGSPTGELFFGEGSRLTVL.

The V and J genes are TRBV6-5 and TRBJ2-2; 7 nucleotides line up with TRBD1. V was pared by 4 bases and J by 7 bases, with 9 bases of the junction left unmatched. Germline CDR1 and CDR2: MNHEY and SVGAGI. The CDR3 runs to 15 residues. DNA for the CDR3: TGTGCCAGCAGTTTGTCTCAGGGGGTAGGCGGGGAGCTGTTTTTT. It is translated as CASSLSQGVGGELFF.

This clone was picked up one time. This chain links TRBV6-5 with TRBJ2-7; tentatively, D is TRBD2 (5 bases). V lost 6 bases, J lost 0 bases, and 9 bases lay in between. The CDR3 totals 13 residues. Germline V gene data show CDR1 as MNHEY and CDR2 as SVGAGI. CDR3 bases: TGTGCCAGCAGCCGAGCGGCCTCCTACGAGCAGTACTTC. It yields the protein CASSRAASYEQYF.

This rearrangement joins TRBV25-1 to TRBJ2-7; D gene uncertain. Trimming pared 6 bases from V and 12 bases from J, leaving 15 bases between. The CDR3 has 11 residues. Germline loops: CDR1 MGHDK, CDR2 SYGVNS. CDR3 DNA sequence: TGTGCCAGCAGCTTCTCCGAGGTGAGGTACTTC. Protein sequence: CASSFSEVRYF.

The V call is TRBV5-4, the J call TRBJ2-5, with D possibly TRBD2 on 6 matching bases. Germline loops: CDR1 SGHNT, CDR2 YYREEE (reference sequence). The CDR3 is made up of 17 amino acids. The V and J ends lost 3 bases and 4 bases respectively, with 22 bases between them. The CDR3 reads CASSSAAGTRRGETQYF. The CDR3 DNA reads TGTGCCAGCAGCTCTGCGGCCGGGACCCGGAGGGGAGAGACCCAGTACTTC. The full variable domain, in which reference TRBV5-4 and TRBJ2-5 provide the parts outside the CDR3, is ETGVTQSPTHLIKTRGQQVTLRCSSQSGHNTVSWYQQALGQGPQFIFQYYREEENGRGNFPPRFSGLQFPNYSSELNVNALELDDSALYLCASSSAAGTRRGETQYFGPGTRLLVL.

This clone was counted only a few times. The CDR3 nucleotides are TGTGCCAGCAGCTTAACCAACTCTGGAAACACCATATATTTT. It specifies CASSLTNSGNTIYF. The rearrangement joins TRBV7-3 to TRBJ1-3; no reliable D call. Germline V gene lookup returns CDR1 SGHTA and CDR2 FQGTGA. V was pared by 0 bases and J by 0 bases, with 3 bases between. The CDR3 has 14 amino acids.

This clone showed up just once. This chain connects TRBV3-1 (or the pseudogene TRBV3-2) to TRBJ2-7; D is uncertain. V shed 2 bases and J shed 3 bases, with 14 bases lying between them. The CDR3 spans 15 residues. Germline V CDR1 and CDR2: LGHDT, YNNKEL (reference sequence). As DNA, the CDR3 is TGTGCCAGCAGCCAAAAAAAAACAGTAATCTACGAGCAGTACTTC. As protein: CASSQKKTVIYEQYF.

The chain uses TRBV19 and TRBJ1-1; no clear D gene. CDR3 length: 14 residues. Germline-derived CDR1 and CDR2 are LNHDA and SQIVND (reference sequence). Between the trimmed V and J ends, which lost 5 bases and 1 base, there was a span of 11 bases. The chain's CDR3 is CASSQGSRNTEAFF. The CDR3 nucleotides read TGTGCCAGTAGTCAAGGTAGCAGGAACACTGAAGCTTTCTTT.

V usage is TRBV5-4 and J usage is TRBJ2-1, with 8 nucleotides matching TRBD2. V shed 4 bases, J shed 2 bases, and the junction held 8 bases outside the gene matches. This CDR3 region has 16 residues. Looked up from germline, CDR1 is SGHNT and CDR2 is YYREEE (reference sequence). The CDR3 sequence is CASSPPAGGAYNEQFF. As DNA, the CDR3 is TGTGCCAGCAGCCCACCGGCGGGGGGAGCCTACAATGAGCAGTTCTTC.